The 15 T cell receptor delta chains given below trace back to one sample, sequenced in a study of gamma-delta T cells after stem cell transplantation (dated by TCRdb to 2016 to 2018). Library prep was done by RT-PCR. The sequencing machine was an Illumina MiSeq. TCRdb called clones from the public reads with CATT, and repeated DNA sequences were later combined into one row. Here the sample has over 9,000 delta-chain clones; about 1.2% occur a single time. Over 9% of the sample is held by the ten biggest clonotypes. Sequencing was performed on gamma-delta T cells. These receptor sequences come from a human donor. It is not recorded whose cells these are; they may come from a transplant donor.

In regard to this clone: This may arise from a read error, as a much more abundant clone is one base away. In the same sample, other DNA sequences code for this CDR3. This chain connects TRDV2 to TRDJ1; D is possibly TRDD3 (6 bases). The CDR3 is 17 amino acids. Between the trimmed V and J ends, which lost 3 bases and 1 base, there was a span of 20 bases. The germline V gene has CDR1 GEAIGNYY and CDR2 EKD. The CDR3 reads CACDSIGIGRGTDKLIF. In DNA, the CDR3 is TGTGCCTGTGACTCGATTGGGATAGGGAGGGGCACCGATAAACTCATCTTT.

Comment on this clone: Just one base apart from a much larger clone, this may be a read error. This sample includes further DNA sequences coding for the same CDR3. This chain connects TRDV2 to TRDJ1, with 12 bases matching TRDD3. The CDR3 totals 17 residues. Germline V gene lookup returns CDR1 GEAIGNYY and CDR2 EKD. CDR3 loop: CACDKLGDTGDTDKLIF. The CDR3, as DNA: TGTGCCTGTGATAAACTGGGGGATACTGGGGACACCGATAAGCTCATCTTT.

Only a few counts were recorded for this clone. A read error is likely here: a far larger clone is one base away. This chain joins TRDV2 and TRDJ1, with 12 bases fitting TRDD3. J was trimmed by 4 bases and V by 0 bases; bases with no gene match: 5. This CDR3 spans 16 amino acids. Per germline, CDR1 GEAIGNYY and CDR2 EKD. CDR3 loop: CACDTVLGDTNDKLIF. CDR3 DNA: TGTGCCTGTGACACCGTACTGGGGGATACAAACGATAAACTCATCTTT.

This clone was observed a few times. TCRdb's listed protein matches a much larger clone and diverges from this DNA's translation at residue 9, likely through a read error; the protein shown comes from the DNA. The chain uses TRDV2 and TRDJ1; D is possibly TRDD2 (5 bases). From germline, CDR1 is GEAIGNYY and CDR2 EKD. The CDR3 spans 14 residues. The V and J ends lost 3 bases and 3 bases respectively, with 13 bases between them. The CDR3 sequence: CACDAISSADKLIF. The DNA of the CDR3 is TGTGCCTGTGACGCGATTTCCTCTGCCGATAAACTCATCTTT.

This clone was detected many times. V is TRDV2 and J is TRDJ1; possible D gene TRDD3, 6 bases. Trimming removed 3 bases from V and 4 bases from J, with 20 bases in between. The CDR3 extends over 16 amino acids. Germline loops: CDR1 GEAIGNYY, CDR2 EKD. The CDR3, as DNA: TGTGCCTGTGACCCAGTGGCGGGGGGAAGTGGCGATAAACTCATCTTT. Protein: CACDPVAGGSGDKLIF.

Notes on this clone: TCRdb lists the protein of a much larger clone for this DNA, which differs at residue 12, so this is likely a read error; the protein given here is translated from the DNA itself. CDR3 DNA: TGTGCCTGTGACACGCTGGGGGGACCTCGAGACACCGATAAACTCATCTTT. Protein product: CACDTLGGPRDTDKLIF. The chain recombines TRDV2 with TRDJ1, with TRDD3 identical over 7 bases. There are 17 residues in the CDR3. J was trimmed by 0 bases and V by 1 base; bases with no gene match: 10. The germline gives CDR1 GEAIGNYY, CDR2 EKD.

Turning to this clone: A single base separates this from a much larger clone, so it may be a read error. Other DNA sequences in this sample translate to the same CDR3. This chain joins TRDV2 and TRDJ1; 9 nucleotides align to TRDD3. V lost 3 bases to trimming and J lost 4 bases; unmatched junction nucleotides: 23. The CDR3 length is 20 residues. Germline V gives CDR1 GEAIGNYY, CDR2 EKD. The DNA of the CDR3 is TGTGCCTGTGACCGCCTGCCTATCGTGGTGGGGGATAATCGGGGCGATAAACTCATCTTT. Amino acids: CACDRLPIVVGDNRGDKLIF.

This clone was counted a few times. A far larger clone is a single base away, which makes a read error likely. Within the sample, other DNA sequences also encode this same CDR3. This rearrangement joins TRDV2 to TRDJ1; 7 bases are shared with TRDD3. Germline V lookup: CDR1 GEAIGNYY, CDR2 EKD. The CDR3 is made up of 15 amino acids. The CDR3 coding sequence is TGTGCCTGCGACACCCTGGGGATATCCCCCGATAAACTCATCTTT. Translated: CACDTLGISPDKLIF.

As to this clone: A far larger clone is only one base removed, so a read error is likely. The identical CDR3 is also encoded by other nucleotide sequences in the sample. This chain joins TRDV2 and TRDJ1; TRDD3 agrees at 10 bases. Germline V gene sequence: CDR1 GEAIGNYY, CDR2 EKD. The CDR3 has 15 amino acids. In nucleotides, the CDR3 is TGTGCCTGCGACATACTGGGGGATCTGACCGATAAACTCATCTTT. Translated, it gives CACDILGDLTDKLIF.

The CDR3 region has the DNA TGTGCCTGCGAAAAACTGGGGGATACGCGCACCGATAAACTCATCTTT. Translation: CACEKLGDTRTDKLIF. The V and J genes are TRDV2 and TRDJ1; TRDD3 aligns across 13 bases. The V segment lost 7 bases and the J segment 1 base; nucleotides outside the gene matches: 8. The germline CDR1 and CDR2 sequences are GEAIGNYY and EKD. The CDR3 covers 16 residues.

With respect to this clone: The sample has other DNA sequences that encode this CDR3 too. This rearrangement joins TRDV2 to TRDJ1, with 11 bases identical to TRDD3. CDR3 size: 17 residues. V lost 5 bases and J lost 1; bases outside the gene matches: 11. CDR1 and CDR2 (germline): GEAIGNYY, EKD. As DNA, the CDR3 is TGTGCCTGTGCCCCTTTGATGGGGGATACGCGCACCGATAAACTCATCTTT. Translation gives CACAPLMGDTRTDKLIF.

This clone showed up just a few times. The protein TCRdb gives is from a much larger clone and does not agree with this DNA's translation at residue 5, likely a read error; the protein shown here comes from the DNA. The chain recombines TRDV2 with TRDJ1; no reliable D call. This CDR3 is built from 15 residues. Trimming took off 3 bases at V and 3 bases at J, with 16 bases between the two ends. Germline-derived CDR1 and CDR2 are GEAIGNYY and EKD. The CDR3 sequence: CACDSLSYTPDKLIF. In nucleotides, the CDR3 is TGTGCCTGTGACTCCTTGAGCTACACCCCCGATAAACTCATCTTT.

In its sample, this clone was seen a few times. An end of the junction does not agree with germline; a read error may underlie this. V gene TRDV2 combines with J gene TRDJ1; 11 bases map to TRDD3. Germline loops: CDR1 GEAIGNYY, CDR2 EKD. The CDR3 contains 16 residues. CDR3 sequence (DNA): TGTGCCTGTGACACCGTGGGGGATACGAGCACCGATAAACCCATCTTT. This gives the protein CACDTVGDTSTDKPIF.

This clone has ten or more counts. The CDR3 sequence is CACDRLGVYTDKLIF. For the CDR3, the DNA is TGTGCCTGTGACAGACTGGGGGTCTACACCGATAAACTCATCTTT. The J gene is TRDJ1, the V gene TRDV2, with 8 bases aligning to TRDD3. The CDR3 has 15 amino acids. V lost 2 bases to trimming and J lost 0 bases; unmatched junction nucleotides: 4. CDR1 is GEAIGNYY and CDR2 is EKD in the germline V gene.

This clone was seen a few times. The chain employs TRDV2 and TRDJ1; 8 nucleotides agree with TRDD3. The length of the CDR3 is 15 residues. The trim removed 3 bases at V and 0 bases at J, leaving 5 bases unmatched. The germline V gene encodes CDR1 GEAIGNYY and CDR2 EKD. In DNA, the CDR3 is TGTGCCTGTGACCTACTGGGGGGAGACACCGATAAACTCATCTTT. It is translated as CACDLLGGDTDKLIF.